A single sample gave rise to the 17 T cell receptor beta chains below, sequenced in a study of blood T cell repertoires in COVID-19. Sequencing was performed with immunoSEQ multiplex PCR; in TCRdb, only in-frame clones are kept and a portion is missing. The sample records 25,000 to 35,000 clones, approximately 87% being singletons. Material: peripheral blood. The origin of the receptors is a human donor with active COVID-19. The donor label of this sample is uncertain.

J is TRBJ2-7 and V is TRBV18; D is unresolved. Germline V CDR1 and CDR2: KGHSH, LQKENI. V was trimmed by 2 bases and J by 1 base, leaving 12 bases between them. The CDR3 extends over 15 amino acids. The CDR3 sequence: CASSPARGISYEQYF. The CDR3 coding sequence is TGTGCCAGCTCACCAGCCCGAGGAATTTCCTACGAGCAGTACTTC.

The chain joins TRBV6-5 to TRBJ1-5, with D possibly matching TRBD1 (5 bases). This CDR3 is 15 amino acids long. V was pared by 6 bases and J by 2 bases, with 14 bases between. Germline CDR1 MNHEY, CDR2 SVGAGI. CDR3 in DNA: TGTGCCAGCAGCAAGGAGGGGTTGGGCAATCAGCCCCAGCATTTT. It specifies CASSKEGLGNQPQHF.

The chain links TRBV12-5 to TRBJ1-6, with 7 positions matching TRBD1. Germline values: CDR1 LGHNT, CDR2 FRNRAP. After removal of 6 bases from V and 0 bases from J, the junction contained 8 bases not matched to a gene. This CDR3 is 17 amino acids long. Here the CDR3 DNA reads TGTGCTAGTGGACGGGACAGCCAGAGCTCCTATAATTCACCCCTCCACTTT. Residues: CASGRDSQSSYNSPLHF.

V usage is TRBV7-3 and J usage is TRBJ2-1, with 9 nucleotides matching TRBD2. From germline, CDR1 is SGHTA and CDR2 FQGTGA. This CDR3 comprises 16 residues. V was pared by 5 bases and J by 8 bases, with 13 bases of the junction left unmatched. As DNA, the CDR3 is TGTGCCAGCAGCCCGAGCGGGGGGACTTTGAGCGATGAGCAGTTCTTC. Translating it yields CASSPSGGTLSDEQFF.

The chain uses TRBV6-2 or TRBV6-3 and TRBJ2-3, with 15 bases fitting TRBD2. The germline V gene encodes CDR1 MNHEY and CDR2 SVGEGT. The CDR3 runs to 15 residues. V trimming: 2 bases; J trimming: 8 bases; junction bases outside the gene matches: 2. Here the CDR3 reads CASSYMGLAGGTQYF. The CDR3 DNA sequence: TGTGCCAGCAGTTACATGGGACTAGCGGGGGGTACGCAGTATTTT.

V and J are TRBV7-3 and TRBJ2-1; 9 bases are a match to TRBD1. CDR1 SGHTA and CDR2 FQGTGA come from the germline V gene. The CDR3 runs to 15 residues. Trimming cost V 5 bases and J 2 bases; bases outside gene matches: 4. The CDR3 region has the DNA TGTGCCAGCAGCCCAAGACAGGGGGCCTACAATGAGCAGTTCTTC. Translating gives CASSPRQGAYNEQFF.

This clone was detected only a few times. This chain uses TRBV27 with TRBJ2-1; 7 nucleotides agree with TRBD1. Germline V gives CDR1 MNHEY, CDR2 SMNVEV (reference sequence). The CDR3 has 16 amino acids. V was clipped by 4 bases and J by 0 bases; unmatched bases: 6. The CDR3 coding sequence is TGTGCCAGCAGTTCGAAGGGACAGAACTCCTACAATGAGCAGTTCTTC. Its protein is CASSSKGQNSYNEQFF.

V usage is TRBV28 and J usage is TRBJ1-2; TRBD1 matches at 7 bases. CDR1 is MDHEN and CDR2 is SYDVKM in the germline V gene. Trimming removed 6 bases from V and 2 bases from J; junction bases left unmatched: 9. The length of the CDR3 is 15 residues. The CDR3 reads CASSGTLTGNYGYTF. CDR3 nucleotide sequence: TGTGCCAGCAGCGGGACCCTGACAGGGAACTATGGCTACACCTTC.

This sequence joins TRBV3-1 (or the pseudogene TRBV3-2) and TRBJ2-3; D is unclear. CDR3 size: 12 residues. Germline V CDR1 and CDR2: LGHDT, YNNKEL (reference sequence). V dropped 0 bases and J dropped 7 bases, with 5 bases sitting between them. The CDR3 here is CASSQDANTQYF. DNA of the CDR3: TGTGCCAGCAGCCAAGATGCGAATACGCAGTATTTT.

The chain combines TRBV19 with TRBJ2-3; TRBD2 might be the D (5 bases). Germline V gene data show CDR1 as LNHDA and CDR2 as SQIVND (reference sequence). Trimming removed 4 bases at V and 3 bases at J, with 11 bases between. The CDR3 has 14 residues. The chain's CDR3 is CASSTDPGTDTQYF. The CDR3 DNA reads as TGTGCCAGTAGTACAGATCCGGGGACAGATACGCAGTATTTT.

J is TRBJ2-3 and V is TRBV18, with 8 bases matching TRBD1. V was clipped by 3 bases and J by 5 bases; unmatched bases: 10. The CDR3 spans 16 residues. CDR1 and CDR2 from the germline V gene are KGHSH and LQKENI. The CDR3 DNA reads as TGTGCCAGCTCACCCAAAACAGGGGGGATGGAAGATACGCAGTATTTT. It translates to CASSPKTGGMEDTQYF.

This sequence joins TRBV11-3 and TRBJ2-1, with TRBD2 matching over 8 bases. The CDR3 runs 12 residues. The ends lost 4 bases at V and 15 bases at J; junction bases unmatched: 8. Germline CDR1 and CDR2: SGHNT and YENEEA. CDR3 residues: CASSSPSGSPFF. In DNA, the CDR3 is TGTGCCAGCAGCTCCCCTAGCGGGTCGCCGTTCTTC. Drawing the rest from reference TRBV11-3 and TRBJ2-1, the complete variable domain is EAGVVQSPRYKIIEKKQPVAFWCNPISGHNTLYWYLQNLGQGPELLIRYENEEAVDDSQLPKDRFSAERLKGVDSTLKIQPAELGDSAVYLCASSSPSGSPFFGPGTRLTVL.

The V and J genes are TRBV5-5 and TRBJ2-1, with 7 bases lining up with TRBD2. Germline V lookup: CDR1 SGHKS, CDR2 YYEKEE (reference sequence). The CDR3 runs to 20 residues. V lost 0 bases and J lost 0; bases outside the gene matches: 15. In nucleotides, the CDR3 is TGTGCCAGCAGCTTGGAAGGTCTAGCGGCCGGTTTCAACTCCTACAATGAGCAGTTCTTC. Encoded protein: CASSLEGLAAGFNSYNEQFF.

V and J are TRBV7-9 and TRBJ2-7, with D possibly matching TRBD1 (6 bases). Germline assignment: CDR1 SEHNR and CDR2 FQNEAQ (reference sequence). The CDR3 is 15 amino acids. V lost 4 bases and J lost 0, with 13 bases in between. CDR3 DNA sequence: TGTGCCAGCAGCTCCGGACAGTCGAGCTCCTACGAGCAGTACTTC. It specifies CASSSGQSSSYEQYF.

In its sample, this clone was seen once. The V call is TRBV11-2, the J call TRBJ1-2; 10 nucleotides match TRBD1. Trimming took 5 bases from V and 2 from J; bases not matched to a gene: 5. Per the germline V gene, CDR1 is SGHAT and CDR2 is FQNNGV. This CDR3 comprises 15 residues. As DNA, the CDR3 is TGTGCCAGCAGCCCTACGGACAGGGGGAACTATGGCTACACCTTC. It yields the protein CASSPTDRGNYGYTF.

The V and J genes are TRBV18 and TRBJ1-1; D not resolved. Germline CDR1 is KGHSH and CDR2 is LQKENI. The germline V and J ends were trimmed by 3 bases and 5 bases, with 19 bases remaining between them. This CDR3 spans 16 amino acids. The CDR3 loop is CASSPGQKFRQTEAFF. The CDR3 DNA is TGTGCCAGCTCACCTGGCCAGAAGTTCCGCCAGACTGAAGCTTTCTTT.

The CDR3, as DNA: TGTGCCTGGAGTTTGGGGGACAGTCAGCCCCAGCATTTT. This translates into CAWSLGDSQPQHF. This rearrangement joins TRBV30 to TRBJ1-5, with 7 bases fitting TRBD1. The CDR3 spans 13 residues. J gave up 6 bases and V 2 bases, and 4 bases lay outside the gene matches. The V gene's germline CDR1 is GTSNPN and CDR2 SVGIG (reference sequence).